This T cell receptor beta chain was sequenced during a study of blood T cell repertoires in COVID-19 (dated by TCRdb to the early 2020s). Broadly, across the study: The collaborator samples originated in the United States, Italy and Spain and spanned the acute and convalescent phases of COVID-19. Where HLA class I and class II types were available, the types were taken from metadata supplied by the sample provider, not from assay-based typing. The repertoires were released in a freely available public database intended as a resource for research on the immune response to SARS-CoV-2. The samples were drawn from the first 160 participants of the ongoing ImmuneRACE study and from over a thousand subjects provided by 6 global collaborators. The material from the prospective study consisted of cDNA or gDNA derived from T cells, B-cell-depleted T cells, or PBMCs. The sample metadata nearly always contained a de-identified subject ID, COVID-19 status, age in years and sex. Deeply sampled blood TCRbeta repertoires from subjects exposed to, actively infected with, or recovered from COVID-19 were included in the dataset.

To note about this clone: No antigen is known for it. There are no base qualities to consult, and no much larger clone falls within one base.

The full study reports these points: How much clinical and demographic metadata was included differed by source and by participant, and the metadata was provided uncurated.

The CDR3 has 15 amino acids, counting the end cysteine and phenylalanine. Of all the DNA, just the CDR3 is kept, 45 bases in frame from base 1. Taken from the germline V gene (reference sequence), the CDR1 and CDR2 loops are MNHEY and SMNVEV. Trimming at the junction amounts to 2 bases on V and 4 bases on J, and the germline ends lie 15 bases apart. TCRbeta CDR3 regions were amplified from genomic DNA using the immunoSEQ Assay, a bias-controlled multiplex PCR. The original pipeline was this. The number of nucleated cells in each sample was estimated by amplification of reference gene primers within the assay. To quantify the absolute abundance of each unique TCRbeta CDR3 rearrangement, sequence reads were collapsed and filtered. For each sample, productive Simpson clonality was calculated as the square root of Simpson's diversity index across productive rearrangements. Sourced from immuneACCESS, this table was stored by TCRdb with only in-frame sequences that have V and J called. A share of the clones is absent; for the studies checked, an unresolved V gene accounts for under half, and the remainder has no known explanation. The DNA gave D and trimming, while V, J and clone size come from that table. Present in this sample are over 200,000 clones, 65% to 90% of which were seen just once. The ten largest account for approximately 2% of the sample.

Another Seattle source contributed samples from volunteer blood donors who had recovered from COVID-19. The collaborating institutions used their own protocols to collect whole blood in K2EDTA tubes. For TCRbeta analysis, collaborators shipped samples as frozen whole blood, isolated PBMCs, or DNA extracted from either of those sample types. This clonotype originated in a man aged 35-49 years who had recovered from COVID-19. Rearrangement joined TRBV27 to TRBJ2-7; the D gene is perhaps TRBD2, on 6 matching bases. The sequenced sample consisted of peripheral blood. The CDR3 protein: CASSLRAGRTYEQYF. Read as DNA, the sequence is TGTGCCAGCAGTTTAAGAGCGGGCAGGACGTACGAGCAGTACTTC.